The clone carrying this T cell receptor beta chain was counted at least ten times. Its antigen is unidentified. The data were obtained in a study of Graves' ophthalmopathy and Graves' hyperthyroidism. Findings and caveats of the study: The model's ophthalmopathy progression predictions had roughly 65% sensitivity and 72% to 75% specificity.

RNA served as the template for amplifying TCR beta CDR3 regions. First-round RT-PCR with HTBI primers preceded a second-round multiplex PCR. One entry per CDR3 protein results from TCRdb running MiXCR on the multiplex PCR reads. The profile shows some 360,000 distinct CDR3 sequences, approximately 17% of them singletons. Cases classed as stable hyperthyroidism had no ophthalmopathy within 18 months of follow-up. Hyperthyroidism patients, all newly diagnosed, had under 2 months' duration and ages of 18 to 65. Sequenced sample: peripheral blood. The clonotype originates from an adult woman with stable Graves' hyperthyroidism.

This chain's CDR3 is CASSHGLGRTSGNTIYF. The CDR3 DNA follows: TGTGCCAGCAGCCACGGGTTGGGACGGACCTCTGGAAACACCATATATTTT. The chain recombines TRBV11-2 with TRBJ1-3; tentatively, D is TRBD1 (5 bases). CDR1 SGHAT and CDR2 FQNNGV come from the germline V gene. The CDR3 runs to 17 residues. Trimming left V 5 bases short and J 0 bases short, with 17 bases between.